The 13 T cell receptor beta chains given below trace back to one sample, sequenced in a study of T cell clones after liver transplantation. The data were produced by immunoSEQ multiplex PCR, yet TCRdb's version contains in-frame clones alone and is incomplete. The sample holds some 59,000 clones, about 70% seen once. Material: CD4+ T cells from blood, obtained at the 22-month timepoint. The receptors were sampled from a human patient who received a liver transplant. Some T cells may arise from the graft donor.

The DNA for the CDR3 is TGTGCCAGTAGTATGCGTGGGAACGGCGGCGAAAAACTGTTTTTT. Protein product: CASSMRGNGGEKLFF. V and J are TRBV19 and TRBJ1-4; D gene ambiguous. Trimming stripped 3 bases from V and 8 bases from J, with 16 bases between. CDR1 LNHDA and CDR2 SQIVND come from the germline V gene (reference sequence). The CDR3 spans 15 residues.

This clone appeared a few times. V usage is TRBV10-1 and J usage is TRBJ1-5; no clear D gene. This CDR3 contains 13 residues. Germline CDR1 WNHNN, CDR2 SYGVQD (reference sequence). V lost 4 bases, J lost 11 bases, and 15 bases lay in between. CDR3 protein: CASSVDHRSAQHF. CDR3 nucleotides: TGCGCCAGCAGTGTCGACCATAGATCCGCCCAGCATTTT.

This rearrangement joins TRBV19 to TRBJ1-2; 8 bases map to TRBD1. The CDR3 loop spans 14 amino acids. V was pared by 3 bases and J by 2 bases, with 2 bases of the junction left unmatched. Per the germline V gene, CDR1 is LNHDA and CDR2 is SQIVND (reference sequence). The CDR3 region is CASSMDRANYGYTF. DNA for the CDR3: TGTGCCAGTAGTATGGACAGGGCCAACTATGGCTACACCTTC.

The rearrangement joins TRBV19 to TRBJ2-2; either TRBD1 or TRBD2 may fit D (5 bases each). The CDR3 is made up of 14 amino acids. V gave up 0 bases and J gave up 9 bases, with 11 bases separating them. Germline lookup yields CDR1 LNHDA and CDR2 SQIVND (reference sequence). DNA for the CDR3: TGTGCCAGTAGTATAGAGGTCGAGGGACGGGAGCTGTTTTTT. It is translated as CASSIEVEGRELFF.

This rearrangement joins TRBV11-2 to TRBJ2-7; 12 positions match TRBD2. In germline, CDR1 is SGHAT, CDR2 FQNNGV. The junction had 5 bases not matched to a gene; V was cut back by 5 bases and J by 3 bases. The CDR3 runs 15 residues. The CDR3 DNA reads as TGTGCCAGCAGCCCCTCTAGCGGGGGGGTCTACGAGCAGTACTTC. Translated: CASSPSSGGVYEQYF.

The V call is TRBV23-1, the J call TRBJ2-1, with D perhaps TRBD1 or TRBD2 (5 bases each). TRBV23-1 is filed as an ORF, its function uncertain. Trimming cost V 4 bases and J 6 bases, with 19 bases left between them. This CDR3 has 16 residues. The CDR3 here is CASSLVRDPPCNEQFF. In DNA form, the CDR3 reads TGCGCCAGCAGTCTAGTCCGGGACCCCCCTTGCAATGAGCAGTTCTTC.

This clone was seen only a few times. The chain carries TRBV19 and TRBJ1-1, with D unclear. The germline gives CDR1 LNHDA, CDR2 SQIVND (reference sequence). This CDR3 has 11 amino acids. V lost 8 bases and J lost 0, with 4 bases in between. CDR3 bases: TGTGCCAGTCACCTGAACACTGAAGCTTTCTTT. Translating gives CASHLNTEAFF.

This clone has just one count. The genes are TRBV29-1 and TRBJ1-2; D gene uncertain. This CDR3 spans 12 amino acids. Trimming cost V 3 bases and J 3 bases, with 8 bases left between them. CDR1 and CDR2 (germline): SQVTM, ANQGSEA. Written as DNA, the CDR3 is TGCAGCGTTGACAGGCCTGACTATGGCTACACCTTC. This codes for CSVDRPDYGYTF.

V and J are TRBV6-5 and TRBJ1-1, with D unresolved. V lost 8 bases and J lost 4, with 11 bases in between. This CDR3 has 12 amino acids. In germline, CDR1 is MNHEY, CDR2 SVGAGI. In nucleotides, the CDR3 is TGTGCCAGCTGGAAAGGCCCCACTGAAGCTTTCTTT. Translating it yields CASWKGPTEAFF.

The genes are TRBV6-5 and TRBJ2-7, with D perhaps assigned TRBD1 or TRBD2 (5 bases each). Trimming removed 2 bases at V and 2 bases at J, with 16 bases between. Germline CDR1 is MNHEY and CDR2 is SVGAGI. The CDR3 length is 16 residues. CDR3 bases: TGTGCCAGCAGTTACAGCAGGGACCAAAATGCCTACGAGCAGTACTTC. Its translation is CASSYSRDQNAYEQYF.

The chain combines TRBV7-9 with TRBJ1-1, with D possibly matching TRBD1 (5 bases). The CDR3 runs to 17 residues. The V gene lost 1 base and the J gene lost 0 bases, with 15 bases spanning the gap. Germline CDR1 is SEHNR and CDR2 is FQNEAQ (reference sequence). The CDR3 region has the DNA TGTGCCAGCAGCTTAGTGGGGCGAGGCAACTTGAACACTGAAGCTTTCTTT. Translation gives CASSLVGRGNLNTEAFF.

The chain combines TRBV5-4 with TRBJ2-2, with TRBD2 identical over 11 bases. The V gene end was trimmed by 7 bases and the J gene end by 2 bases; junction bases not matched to a gene: 4. The CDR3 sequence is 15 residues long. Germline V lookup: CDR1 SGHNT, CDR2 YYREEE (reference sequence). Here the CDR3 reads CASLAGGSNTGELFF. DNA of the CDR3: TGTGCCAGCCTAGCGGGGGGCTCCAACACCGGGGAGCTGTTTTTT.

This rearrangement joins TRBV11-3 to TRBJ1-1; D uncertain. V was pared by 4 bases and J by 5 bases, with 8 bases between. Germline CDR1 and CDR2: SGHNT and YENEEA. This CDR3 is 12 amino acids long. As DNA, the CDR3 is TGTGCCAGCAGCTCGAGGGCGACTGAAGCTTTCTTT. It is translated as CASSSRATEAFF.